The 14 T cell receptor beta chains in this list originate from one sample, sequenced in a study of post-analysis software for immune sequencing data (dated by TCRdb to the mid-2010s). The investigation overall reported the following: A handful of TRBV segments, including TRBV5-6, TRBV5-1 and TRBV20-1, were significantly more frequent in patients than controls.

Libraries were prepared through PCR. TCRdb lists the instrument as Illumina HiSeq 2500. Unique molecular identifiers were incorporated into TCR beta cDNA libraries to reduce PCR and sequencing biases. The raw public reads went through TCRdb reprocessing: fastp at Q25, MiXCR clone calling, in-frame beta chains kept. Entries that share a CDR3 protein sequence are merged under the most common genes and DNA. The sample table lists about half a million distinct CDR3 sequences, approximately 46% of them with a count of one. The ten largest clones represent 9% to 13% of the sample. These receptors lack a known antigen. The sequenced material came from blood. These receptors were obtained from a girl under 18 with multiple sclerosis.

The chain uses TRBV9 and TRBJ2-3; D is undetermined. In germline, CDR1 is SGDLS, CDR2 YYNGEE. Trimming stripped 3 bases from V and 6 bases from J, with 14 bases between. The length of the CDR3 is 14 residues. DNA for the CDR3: TGTGCCAGCAGCGCACCAGGTCCTCGGGATACGCAGTATTTT. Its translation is CASSAPGPRDTQYF. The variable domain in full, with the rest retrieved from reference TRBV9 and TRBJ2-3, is DSGVTQTPKHLITATGQRVTLRCSPRSGDLSVYWYQQSLDQGLQFLIQYYNGEERAKGNILERFSAQQFPDLHSELNLSSLELGDSALYFCASSAPGPRDTQYFGPGTRLTVL.

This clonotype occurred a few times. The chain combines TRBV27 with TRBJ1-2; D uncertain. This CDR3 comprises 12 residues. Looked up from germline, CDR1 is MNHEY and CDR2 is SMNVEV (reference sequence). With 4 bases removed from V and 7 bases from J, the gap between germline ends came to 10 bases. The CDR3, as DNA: TGTGCCAGCAGTTCCGGAGGAGTTGGCTACACCTTC. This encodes CASSSGGVGYTF.

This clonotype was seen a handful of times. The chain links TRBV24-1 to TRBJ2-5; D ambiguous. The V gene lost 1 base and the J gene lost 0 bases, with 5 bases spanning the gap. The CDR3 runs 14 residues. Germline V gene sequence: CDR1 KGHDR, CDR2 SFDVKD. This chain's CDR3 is CATSDLGHQETQYF. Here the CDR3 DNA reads TGTGCCACCAGTGATTTAGGGCACCAAGAGACCCAGTACTTC.

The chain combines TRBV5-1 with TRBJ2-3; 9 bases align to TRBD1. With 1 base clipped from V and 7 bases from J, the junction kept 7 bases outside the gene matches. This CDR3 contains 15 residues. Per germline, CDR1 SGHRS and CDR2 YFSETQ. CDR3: CASSLNPGQGNTQYF. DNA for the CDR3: TGCGCCAGCAGCTTGAACCCGGGACAGGGAAATACGCAGTATTTT.

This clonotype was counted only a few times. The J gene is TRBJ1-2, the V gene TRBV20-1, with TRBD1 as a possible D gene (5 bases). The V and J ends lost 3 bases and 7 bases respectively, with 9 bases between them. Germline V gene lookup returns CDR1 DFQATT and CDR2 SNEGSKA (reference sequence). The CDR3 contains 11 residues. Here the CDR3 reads CSASRQIGYTF. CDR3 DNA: TGCAGTGCTAGCCGACAGATTGGCTACACCTTC.

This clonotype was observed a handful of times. The CDR3 region is CSVVEQADSNQPQHF. CDR3 DNA: TGCAGCGTTGTTGAACAGGCCGATAGCAATCAGCCCCAGCATTTT. The chain employs TRBV29-1 and TRBJ1-5, with a weak D call TRBD1 (5 bases). The CDR3 length is 15 residues. Between the trimmed V and J ends, which lost 4 bases and 0 bases, there was a span of 13 bases. Germline V lookup: CDR1 SQVTM, CDR2 ANQGSEA.

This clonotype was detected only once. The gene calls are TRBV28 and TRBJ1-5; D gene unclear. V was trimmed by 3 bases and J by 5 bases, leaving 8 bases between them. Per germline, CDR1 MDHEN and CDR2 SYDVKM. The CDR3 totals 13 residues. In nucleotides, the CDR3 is TGTGCCAGCAGTTTGAGAACAGATCAGCCCCAGCATTTT. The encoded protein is CASSLRTDQPQHF.

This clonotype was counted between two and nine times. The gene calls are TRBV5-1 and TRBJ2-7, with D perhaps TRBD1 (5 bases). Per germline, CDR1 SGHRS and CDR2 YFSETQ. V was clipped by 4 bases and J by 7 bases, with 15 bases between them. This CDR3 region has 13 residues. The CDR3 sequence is CASSPDSSVEQYF. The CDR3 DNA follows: TGCGCCAGCAGCCCCGACAGCTCCGTGGAGCAGTACTTC.

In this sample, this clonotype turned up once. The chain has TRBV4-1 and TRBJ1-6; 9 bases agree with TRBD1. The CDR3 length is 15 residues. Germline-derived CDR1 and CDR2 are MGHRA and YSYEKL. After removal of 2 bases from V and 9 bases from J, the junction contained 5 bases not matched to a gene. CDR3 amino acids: CASSQLQGARSPLHF. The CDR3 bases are TGCGCCAGCAGCCAACTACAGGGGGCTCGTTCACCCCTCCACTTT.

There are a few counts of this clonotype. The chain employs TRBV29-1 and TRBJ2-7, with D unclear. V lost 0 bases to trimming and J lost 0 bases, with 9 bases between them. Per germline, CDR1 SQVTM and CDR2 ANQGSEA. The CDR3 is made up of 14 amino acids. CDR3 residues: CSVEDRIPSYEQYF. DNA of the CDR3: TGCAGCGTTGAAGATCGTATACCCTCCTACGAGCAGTACTTC.

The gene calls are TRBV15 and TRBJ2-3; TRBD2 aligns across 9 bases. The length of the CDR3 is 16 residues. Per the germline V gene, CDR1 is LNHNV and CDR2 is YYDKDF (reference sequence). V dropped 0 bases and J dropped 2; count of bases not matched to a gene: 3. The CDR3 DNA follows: TGTGCCACCAGCAGAGATCTAGCGGGGACCACAGATACGCAGTATTTT. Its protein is CATSRDLAGTTDTQYF.

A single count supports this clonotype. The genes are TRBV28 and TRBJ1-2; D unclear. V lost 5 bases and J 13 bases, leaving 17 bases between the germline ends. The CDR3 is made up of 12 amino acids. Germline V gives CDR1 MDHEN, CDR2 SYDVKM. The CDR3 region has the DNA TGTGCCAGCAGTATAGGACGGAATGGTTGCACCTTC. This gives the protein CASSIGRNGCTF.

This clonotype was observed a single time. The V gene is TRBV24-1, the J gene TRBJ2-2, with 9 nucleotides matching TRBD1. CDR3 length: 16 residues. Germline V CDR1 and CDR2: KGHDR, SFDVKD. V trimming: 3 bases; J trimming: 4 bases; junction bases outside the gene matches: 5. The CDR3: CATSDRLDRGTGELFF. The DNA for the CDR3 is TGTGCCACCAGTGATCGACTGGACAGGGGCACCGGGGAGCTGTTTTTT.

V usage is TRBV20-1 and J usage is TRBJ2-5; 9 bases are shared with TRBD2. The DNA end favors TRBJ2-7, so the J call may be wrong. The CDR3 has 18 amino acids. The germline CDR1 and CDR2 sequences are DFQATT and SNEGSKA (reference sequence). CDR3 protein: CSAGGFGAIAGGRYEQYF. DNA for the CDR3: TGCAGTGCTGGTGGTTTCGGAGCTATCGCGGGGGGGAGATACGAGCAGTACTTC.